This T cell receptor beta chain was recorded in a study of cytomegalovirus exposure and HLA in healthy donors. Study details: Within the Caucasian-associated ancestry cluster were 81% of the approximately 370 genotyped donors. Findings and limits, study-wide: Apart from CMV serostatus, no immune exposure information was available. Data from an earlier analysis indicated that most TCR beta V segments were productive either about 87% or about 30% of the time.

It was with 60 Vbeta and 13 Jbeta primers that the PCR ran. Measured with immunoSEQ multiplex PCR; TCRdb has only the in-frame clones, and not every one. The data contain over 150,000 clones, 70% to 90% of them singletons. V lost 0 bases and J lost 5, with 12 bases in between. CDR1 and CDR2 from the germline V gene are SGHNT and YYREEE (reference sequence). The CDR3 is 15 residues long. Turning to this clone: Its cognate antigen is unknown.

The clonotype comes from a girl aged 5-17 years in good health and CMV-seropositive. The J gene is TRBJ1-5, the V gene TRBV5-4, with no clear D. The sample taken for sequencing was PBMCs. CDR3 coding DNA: TGTGCCAGCAGCTTGGACGGGGTAGAGGATCAGCCCCAGCATTTT. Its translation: CASSLDGVEDQPQHF.